Sequencing of this T cell receptor beta chain was carried out in a study of cytomegalovirus exposure and HLA in healthy donors. 13 Jbeta primers and 60 Vbeta primers were used for the PCR. The authors' processing: Counted up in a later analysis, unique TCR beta chains came to around 80 million, with about 9.9 million shared. Data came from immunoSEQ multiplex PCR; TCRdb stores just in-frame clones and leaves some out. The V and J calls and clone size are taken from that table; D and trimming were inferred from the DNA. Of 150,000 to 200,000 clones listed, 78% are singletons. At sampling all donors were nominally healthy, likely with unrecorded immune exposures. Points from the study as a whole: It was in a later analysis that TCR association rates were seen to vary by HLA locus, highest for DRB1 and lowest for HLA-C. On later analysis, the bulk of CMV-associated TCR beta chains appeared to be HLA-restricted.

Germline V gene sequence: CDR1 ENHRY, CDR2 SYGVKD. The V gene lost 3 bases and the J gene lost 8 bases, with 11 bases spanning the gap. This CDR3 region has 14 residues. Concerning this clone itself: Its antigen is not identified.

This TCR came from a young woman in good health and CMV-seropositive. The V gene is TRBV10-3, the J gene TRBJ1-6; D may be TRBD1 (5 bases). What was sequenced was PBMCs. CDR3 residues: CAISDGATYSPLHF. Here the CDR3 DNA reads TGTGCCATCAGTGATGGGGCGACTTATTCACCCCTCCACTTT.